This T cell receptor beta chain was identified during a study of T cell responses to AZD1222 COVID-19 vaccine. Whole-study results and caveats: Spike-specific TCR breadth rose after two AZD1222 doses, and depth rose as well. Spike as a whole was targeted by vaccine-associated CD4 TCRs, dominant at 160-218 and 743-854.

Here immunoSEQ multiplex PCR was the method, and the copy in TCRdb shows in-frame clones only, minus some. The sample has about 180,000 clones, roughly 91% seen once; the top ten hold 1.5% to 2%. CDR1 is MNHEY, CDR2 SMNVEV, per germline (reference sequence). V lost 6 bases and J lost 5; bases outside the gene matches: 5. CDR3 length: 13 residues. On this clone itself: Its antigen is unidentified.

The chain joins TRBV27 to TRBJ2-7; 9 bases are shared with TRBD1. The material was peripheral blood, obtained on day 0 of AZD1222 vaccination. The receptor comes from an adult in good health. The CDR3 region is CASRTGTGNEQYF. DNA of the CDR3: TGTGCCAGCAGGACCGGGACAGGGAACGAGCAGTACTTC.